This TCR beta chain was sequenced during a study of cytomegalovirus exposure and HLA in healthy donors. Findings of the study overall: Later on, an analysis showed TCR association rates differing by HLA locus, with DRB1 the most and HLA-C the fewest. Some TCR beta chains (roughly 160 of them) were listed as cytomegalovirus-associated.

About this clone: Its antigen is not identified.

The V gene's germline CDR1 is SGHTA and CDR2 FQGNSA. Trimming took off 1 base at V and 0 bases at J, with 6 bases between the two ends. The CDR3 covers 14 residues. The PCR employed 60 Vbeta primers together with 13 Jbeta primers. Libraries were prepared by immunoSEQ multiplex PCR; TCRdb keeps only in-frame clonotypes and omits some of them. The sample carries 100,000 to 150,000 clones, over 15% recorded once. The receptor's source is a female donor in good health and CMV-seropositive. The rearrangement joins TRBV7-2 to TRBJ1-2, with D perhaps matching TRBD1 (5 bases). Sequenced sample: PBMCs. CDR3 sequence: CASSLEQANYGYTF. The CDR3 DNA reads TGTGCCAGCAGCTTAGAACAGGCTAACTATGGCTACACCTTC.